This T cell receptor (beta chain) was obtained from a study of T-cell reconstitution after alpha-beta-depleted transplantation in children. This clonotype was picked up many times. CDR3 length: 16 amino acids. Germline loops: CDR1 DFQATT, CDR2 SNEGSKA (reference sequence). J was trimmed by 0 bases and V by 6 bases; bases with no gene match: 5. Unique molecular identifiers tagged the TCRbeta library. From the PCR reads, TCRdb called clonotypes with MiXCR, one entry per CDR3 protein. The data contain some 75,000 distinct CDR3 sequences, just under 7.5% of them singletons. The sequencing here drew on PBMCs from the stem cell graft donor, taken from the stem cell graft. This chain connects TRBV20-1 to TRBJ2-6, with 10 bases lining up with TRBD2. The TCR sequence derives from a human donor who donated a stem cell graft to a child with acute lymphoblastic leukemia. The CDR3 DNA sequence: TGCAGTGCCACTAGCGGGGCTCTCTCTGGGGCCAACGTCCTGACTTTC. It is translated as CSATSGALSGANVLTF.